This TCR beta chain is drawn from a study of cytomegalovirus exposure and HLA in healthy donors. Study details: Some 85 million unique TCRs from HLA-typed donors were held in an early data release. General study findings and limits: Altogether, some 160 TCR beta chains were recorded as cytomegalovirus-associated.

Trimming took 0 bases from V and 5 from J; bases not matched to a gene: 0. The CDR3 has 14 residues. Germline lookup yields CDR1 MGHRA and CDR2 YSYEKL. PCR was performed using 60 Vbeta and 13 Jbeta primers. Libraries were prepared by immunoSEQ multiplex PCR; TCRdb keeps only in-frame clonotypes and omits some of them. The data hold under 200,000 clones, with roughly 77% observed a single time. As for this clone: Its antigen is unknown.

The chain links TRBV4-1 to TRBJ2-2; 7 bases agree with TRBD1. The sequence was obtained from a male donor in good health and CMV-seronegative. The specimen was PBMCs. CDR3 region: CASSQDRGTGELFF. The CDR3 bases are TGCGCCAGCAGCCAAGACAGGGGGACCGGGGAGCTGTTTTTT.